This T cell receptor beta chain was documented in a study of blood T cell repertoires in COVID-19. Study as a whole: Material from acute and convalescent COVID-19 was sourced from the United States, Italy and Spain. PBMCs, B-cell-depleted T cells, or T cells were the source of the cDNA or gDNA that made up the material.

Sequencing was performed with immunoSEQ multiplex PCR; in TCRdb, only in-frame clones are kept and a portion is missing. This table has over 250,000 clones, about 88% appearing once. V was trimmed by 7 bases and J by 0 bases, leaving 11 bases between them. CDR1 and CDR2 from the germline V gene are LNHDA and SQIVND (reference sequence). The CDR3 spans 14 residues. This rearrangement joins TRBV19 to TRBJ2-3, with D tentatively TRBD1 (5 bases). Sequenced sample: peripheral blood. This clonotype was obtained from a man aged 55 to 69 who had recovered from COVID-19. The CDR3 DNA reads TGTGCCAGTAACCTAGGGGTCAGCACAGATACGCAGTATTTT. It encodes CASNLGVSTDTQYF.